One sample yielded the 15 T cell receptor gamma chains listed below, sequenced in a study of γδ T cells in repeated Plasmodium falciparum infection. With CATT, TCRdb re-called clones from the multiplex PCR reads. This table holds 28,000 or so gamma-chain clones, approximately 1.4% found once. Flow sorting of PBMC yielded separate Vgamma9/Vdelta2+ and Vdelta2-negative gammadelta T cell populations for bulk repertoire analysis. Sequencing was performed on gamma-delta T cells from blood. The receptors come from a pool of human donors (malaria-infected and uninfected, not separated).

With regard to this clone: This is likely an artifact of a read error, given a far larger clone one base away. The sample contains more than one DNA sequence encoding this CDR3. The V gene is TRGV9, the J gene TRGJP. This CDR3 has 17 residues. Per the germline V gene, CDR1 is GITISATS and CDR2 is ISYDGTV (reference sequence). The CDR3 sequence: CALWDQVPELGKKIKVF. CDR3 coding DNA: TGCGCCTTGTGGGACCAGGTGCCAGAGTTGGGCAAAAAAATCAAGGTATTT.

In regard to this clone: TCRdb shows a much larger clone's protein in place of this DNA's translation, and the two differ at residue 4, likely through a read error; the protein shown is translated from the DNA. V usage is TRGV9 and J usage is TRGJP. TCRdb supplies no J gene; here it was assigned by aligning the nucleotide sequence to germline. Looked up from germline, CDR1 is GITISATS and CDR2 is ISYDGTV (reference sequence). This CDR3 is 17 amino acids long. CDR3 DNA sequence: TGTGCCTTGCGGGAGGTGGAGTCAGAGTTGGGCAAAAAAATCAAGGTATTT. Its translation: CALREVESELGKKIKVF.

In this sample, this clone turned up many times. The TCRdb protein, from a much larger clone, departs from this DNA's translation at residue 7, likely by read error; the protein shown derives from the DNA. The chain is built from TRGV9 and TRGJ1 or TRGJ2. In the absence of a J gene in TCRdb, the DNA was matched to germline to assign it here. The CDR3 loop spans 15 amino acids. The V gene end was trimmed by 3 bases and the J gene end by 3 bases; junction bases not matched to a gene: 11. CDR1 and CDR2 from the germline V gene are GITISATS and ISYDGTV (reference sequence). The CDR3, as DNA: TGTGCCTTGTGGGAGCTCCTCCCCTTTTATTATAAGAAACTCTTT. This gives the protein CALWELLPFYYKKLF.

Many counts were recorded for this clone. The V call is TRGV2, the J call TRGJ1 or TRGJ2. The CDR3 extends over 10 amino acids. The J segment lost 12 bases and the V segment lost 7 bases, leaving 9 bases of the junction unmatched. CDR1 and CDR2 from the germline V gene are EGSNGY and YDSYNSKV. In DNA, the CDR3 is TGTGCCACCTGCTATAGGGGGAAACTCTTT. Its translation: CATCYRGKLF.

This clone has at least ten counts. The rearrangement uses TRGV5 and TRGJ1 or TRGJ2. Germline CDR1 and CDR2: VINAFY and YDVSNSKD. The CDR3 extends over 13 amino acids. Losses at the gene ends were 3 bases for V and 4 bases for J; bases not matched to a gene: 6. DNA of the CDR3: TGTGCCACCTGGGACGGGGGATATTATAAGAAACTCTTT. It yields the protein CATWDGGYYKKLF.

Comments on this clone: A single base is all that separates this from a far larger clone, so a read error is likely. Within the sample, other DNA sequences also encode this same CDR3. This rearrangement joins TRGV9 to TRGJ1 or TRGJ2. The J gene, missing from TCRdb, was assigned here through DNA to germline matching. The CDR3 contains 14 residues. V lost 4 bases and J lost 3; bases outside the gene matches: 9. CDR1 GITISATS and CDR2 ISYDGTV come from the germline V gene (reference sequence). The CDR3, as DNA: TGTGCCTTGTGGGAAGTGCAGGCTTATTATAAGAAACTCTTT. This codes for CALWEVQAYYKKLF.

This clone was detected ten times or more. Being one base from a much bigger clone, this may be a read error. This chain joins TRGV9 and TRGJP1. The CDR3 totals 13 residues. After removal of 7 bases from V and 0 bases from J, the junction contained 2 bases not matched to a gene. Per the germline V gene, CDR1 is GITISATS and CDR2 is ISYDGTV (reference sequence). The CDR3 spells CALCDTTGWFKIF. DNA of the CDR3: TGTGCCTTGTGTGATACCACTGGTTGGTTCAAGATATTT.

The sample holds a few counts of this clone. Given a far larger clone just one base away, this is likely a sequencing read error. This specimen includes other DNA sequences encoding the same CDR3. V gene TRGV9 combines with J gene TRGJ1 or TRGJ2. Here the J gene was assigned by germline matching of the DNA, as TCRdb has none. CDR1 GITISATS and CDR2 ISYDGTV come from the germline V gene (reference sequence). The CDR3 covers 14 residues. CDR3 coding DNA: TGTGCCCTGTGGGAGGTCTCTTCGGGGTATAAGAAACTCTTT. It is translated as CALWEVSSGYKKLF.

This clone showed up many times. With only one base between it and a far larger clone, this is likely a read error. This CDR3 is also generated by other DNA sequences in the sample. The rearrangement joins TRGV9 to TRGJ1 or TRGJ2. The J gene is not listed in TCRdb, so it was assigned here from a DNA match to germline. The CDR3 is made up of 12 amino acids. CDR1 and CDR2 from the germline V gene are GITISATS and ISYDGTV (reference sequence). As DNA, the CDR3 is TGTGCCTTGTGGGAGGTTTATTACAAGAAACTCTTT. This gives the protein CALWEVYYKKLF.

Concerning this clone itself: TCRdb records a much larger clone's protein for this DNA, with a difference at residue 10 that likely arises from a read error; the protein given is the translation of the DNA. The chain combines TRGV9 with TRGJP. The J gene, left out of TCRdb, was set here by checking the DNA against germline. The CDR3 spans 17 residues. CDR1 is GITISATS, CDR2 ISYDGTV, per germline (reference sequence). This chain's CDR3 is CALWEAKQEWGKKIKVF. CDR3 nucleotides: TGTGCCTTGTGGGAGGCAAAACAAGAGTGGGGCAAAAAAATCAAGGTATTT.

This clone was detected many times. The protein TCRdb lists belongs to a much larger clone and differs from this DNA's translation at residue 5, which points to a read error; the protein shown is made from the DNA. J is TRGJ1 or TRGJ2 and V is TRGV4. The J gene was missing in TCRdb and was found by matching the end of the DNA to germline. From germline, CDR1 is EGSTGY and CDR2 YDSYTSSV. The CDR3 is 12 amino acids. The V and J ends lost 5 bases and 7 bases, in that order; junction bases with no gene match: 8. CDR3: CATWGGQYKKLF. CDR3 coding DNA: TGTGCCACCTGGGGTGGACAATATAAGAAACTCTTT.

By share, this clone ranks as medium-sized. The gene calls are TRGV9 and TRGJ1 or TRGJ2. CDR1 is GITISATS, CDR2 ISYDGTV, per germline (reference sequence). Trimming removed 0 bases from V and 8 bases from J; junction bases left unmatched: 19. The length of the CDR3 is 17 residues. In nucleotides, the CDR3 is TGTGCCTTGTGGGAGGTGCGGGGTCAATCAGCCTCTGATAAGAAACTCTTT. Its protein product is CALWEVRGQSASDKKLF.

This clone was counted many times. The chain has TRGV2 and TRGJ1 or TRGJ2. Germline trimming cut 0 bases from V and 6 bases from J; bases unmatched to any gene: 8. The CDR3 totals 14 residues. CDR1 is EGSNGY, CDR2 YDSYNSKV, per germline. The CDR3 nucleotides read TGTGCCACCTGGGACGGGCCATGGGGTTATAAGAAACTCTTT. Translating it yields CATWDGPWGYKKLF.

This clone appeared many times. The protein TCRdb lists belongs to a much larger clone and differs from this DNA's translation at residue 9, which points to a read error; the protein shown is made from the DNA. The chain has TRGV9 and TRGJ1 or TRGJ2. Germline V gene lookup returns CDR1 GITISATS and CDR2 ISYDGTV (reference sequence). The CDR3 consists of 11 residues. Trimming took 0 bases from V and 14 from J; bases not matched to a gene: 7. DNA for the CDR3: TGTGCCTTGTGGGAGGTGATGAAGGAACTCTTT. Translating gives CALWEVMKELF.

Comment on this clone: A far more abundant clone sits one base away, making this likely a read error. Within the sample, other DNA sequences also encode this same CDR3. TRGV3 is the V gene, and the J gene was not called. CDR1 is VTNTFY and CDR2 is YDVSTARD in the germline V gene (reference sequence). CDR3 length: 11 amino acids. As DNA, the CDR3 is TGTGCCACCTCGCATCCTTATAAGAAGCTCTTT. As protein: CATSHPYKKLF.